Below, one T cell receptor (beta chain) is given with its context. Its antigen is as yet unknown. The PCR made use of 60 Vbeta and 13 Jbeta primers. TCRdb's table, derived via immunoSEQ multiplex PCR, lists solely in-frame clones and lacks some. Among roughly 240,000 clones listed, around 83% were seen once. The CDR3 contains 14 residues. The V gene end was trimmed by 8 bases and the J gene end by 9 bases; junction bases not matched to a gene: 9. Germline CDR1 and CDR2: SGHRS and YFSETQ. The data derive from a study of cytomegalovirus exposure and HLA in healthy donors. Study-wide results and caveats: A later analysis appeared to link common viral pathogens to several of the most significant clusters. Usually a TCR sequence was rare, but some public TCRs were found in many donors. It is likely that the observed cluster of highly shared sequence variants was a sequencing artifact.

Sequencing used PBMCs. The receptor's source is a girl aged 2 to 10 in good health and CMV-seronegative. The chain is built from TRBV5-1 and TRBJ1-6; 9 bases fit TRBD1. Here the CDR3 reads CARIIGQGCSPLHF. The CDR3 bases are TGCGCCAGGATAATCGGACAGGGGTGTTCACCCCTCCACTTT.